This TCR beta chain was captured in a study of shared clonotypes between healthy human individuals. The method was immunoSEQ multiplex PCR; TCRdb's version includes in-frame clones alone and lacks a portion of them. In the table there are 1.6 million or so clones, approximately 98.5% of which are singletons. Trimming shortened V by 11 bases and J by 5 bases, and 21 bases separated the two germline ends. Germline CDR1 is SGHAT and CDR2 is FQNNGV. This CDR3 is built from 15 residues. This chain connects TRBV11-2 to TRBJ2-2; D gene uncertain. Sequenced sample: naive CD4+ T cells sorted from blood. The subset was: CD45RA+ positively selected. This TCR came from a man under 40 in good health. The CDR3 loop reads CASQLLLSGTGELFF. Written as DNA, the CDR3 is TGTGCCTCACAGCTTCTCCTGTCCGGGACCGGGGAGCTGTTTTTT. The full variable domain, in which reference TRBV11-2 and TRBJ2-2 provide the parts outside the CDR3, is EAGVAQSPRYKIIEKRQSVAFWCNPISGHATLYWYQQILGQGPKLLIQFQNNGVVDDSQLPKDRFSAERLKGVDSTLKIQPAKLEDSAVYLCASQLLLSGTGELFFGEGSRLTVL.